The T cell receptor (beta chain) described here comes from a study of Ad26.COV2.S vaccination and SARS-CoV-2 variants. General observations from the study: The analyses of TCR breadth and depth may have understated the size of total T cell responses.

The data were produced by immunoSEQ multiplex PCR, yet TCRdb's version contains in-frame clones alone and is incomplete. The data show around 320,000 clones, 85% to 90% seen once. The CDR3 contains 15 residues. V lost 4 bases and J lost 6; bases outside the gene matches: 6. Germline-derived CDR1 and CDR2 are SGHTA and FQGNSA. The treatment is: approximately 18 received Ad26.COV2.S at low or high dose, single or two shots; roughly five received placebo; per-sample allocation not given. It was on day 63 after the first vaccine or placebo injection that samples were taken. The sample came from a Boston adult aged 18-55 years. Details on this clone: What it binds is not known.

The V gene is TRBV7-2, the J gene TRBJ1-6; 7 bases agree with TRBD1. The input for sequencing was peripheral blood, taken in a trial of Ad26.COV2.S vaccine versus placebo. The source of this sequence is a person aged 18-65 years who received the Ad26.COV2.S COVID-19 vaccine or a placebo. DNA for the CDR3: TGTGCCAGCAGCTCTCGGGGACAGATTAATTCACCCCTCCACTTT. The encoded protein is CASSSRGQINSPLHF.